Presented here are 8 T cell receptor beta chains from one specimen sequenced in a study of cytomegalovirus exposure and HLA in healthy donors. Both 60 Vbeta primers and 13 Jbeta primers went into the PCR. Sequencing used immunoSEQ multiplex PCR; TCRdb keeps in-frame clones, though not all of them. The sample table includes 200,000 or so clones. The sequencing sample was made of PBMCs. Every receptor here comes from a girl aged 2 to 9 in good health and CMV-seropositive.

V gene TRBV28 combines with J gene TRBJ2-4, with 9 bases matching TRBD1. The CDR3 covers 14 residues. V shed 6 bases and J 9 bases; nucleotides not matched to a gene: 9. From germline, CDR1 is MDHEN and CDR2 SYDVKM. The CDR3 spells CASRAQGASTIQYF. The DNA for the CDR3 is TGTGCCAGCAGGGCACAGGGGGCTTCGACCATTCAGTACTTC.

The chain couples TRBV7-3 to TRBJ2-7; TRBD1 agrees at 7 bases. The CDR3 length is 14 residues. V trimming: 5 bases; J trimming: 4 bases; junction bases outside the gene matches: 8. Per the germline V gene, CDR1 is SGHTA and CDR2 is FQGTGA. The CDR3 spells CASSLGQTGYEQYF. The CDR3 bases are TGTGCCAGCAGCCTAGGACAGACAGGGTACGAGCAGTACTTC. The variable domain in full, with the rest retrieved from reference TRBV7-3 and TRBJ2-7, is GAGVSQTPSNKVTEKGKYVELRCDPISGHTALYWYRQSLGQGPEFLIYFQGTGAADDSGLPNDRFFAVRPEGSVSTLKIQRTERGDSAVYLCASSLGQTGYEQYFGPGTRLTVT.

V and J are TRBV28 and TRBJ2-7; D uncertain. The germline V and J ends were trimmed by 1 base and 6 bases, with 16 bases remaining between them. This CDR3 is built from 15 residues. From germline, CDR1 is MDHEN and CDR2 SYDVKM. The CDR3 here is CASSLYRDGASEQYF. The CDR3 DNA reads TGTGCCAGCAGTTTATACCGCGATGGTGCCTCCGAGCAGTACTTC.

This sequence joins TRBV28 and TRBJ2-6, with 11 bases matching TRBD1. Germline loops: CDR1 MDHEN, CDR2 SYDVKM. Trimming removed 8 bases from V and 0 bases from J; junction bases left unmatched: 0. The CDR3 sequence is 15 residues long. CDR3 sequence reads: CASGTGGSGANVLTF. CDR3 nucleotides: TGTGCCAGCGGGACAGGGGGCTCTGGGGCCAACGTCCTGACTTTC.

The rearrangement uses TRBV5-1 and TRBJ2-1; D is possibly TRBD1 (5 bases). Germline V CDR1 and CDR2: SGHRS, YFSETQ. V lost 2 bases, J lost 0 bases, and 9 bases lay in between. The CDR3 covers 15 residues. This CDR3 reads CASSFRQSSYNEQFF. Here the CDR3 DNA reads TGCGCCAGCAGCTTTCGACAGAGCTCCTACAATGAGCAGTTCTTC. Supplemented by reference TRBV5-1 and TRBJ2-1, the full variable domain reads KAGVTQTPRYLIKTRGQQVTLSCSPISGHRSVSWYQQTPGQGLQFLFEYFSETQRNKGNFPGRFSGRQFSNSRSEMNVSTLELGDSALYLCASSFRQSSYNEQFFGPGTRLTVL.

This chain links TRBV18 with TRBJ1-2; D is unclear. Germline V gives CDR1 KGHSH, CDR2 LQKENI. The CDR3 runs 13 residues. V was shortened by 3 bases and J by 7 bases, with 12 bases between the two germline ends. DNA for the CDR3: TGTGCCAGCTCACCGGGCCTATCTCCTGGCTACACCTTC. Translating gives CASSPGLSPGYTF. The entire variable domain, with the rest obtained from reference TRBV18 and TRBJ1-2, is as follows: NAGVMQNPRHLVRRRGQEARLRCSPMKGHSHVYWYRQLPEEGLKFMVYLQKENIIDESGMPKERFSAEFPKEGPSILRIQQVVRGDSAAYFCASSPGLSPGYTFGSGTRLTVV.

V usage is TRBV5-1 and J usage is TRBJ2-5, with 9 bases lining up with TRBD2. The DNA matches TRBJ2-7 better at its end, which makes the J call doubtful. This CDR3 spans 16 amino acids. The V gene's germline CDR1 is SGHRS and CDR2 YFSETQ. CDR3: CASSLGPSGINYEQYF. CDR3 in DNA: TGCGCCAGCAGCTTGGGTCCTAGCGGGATAAATTACGAGCAGTACTTC.

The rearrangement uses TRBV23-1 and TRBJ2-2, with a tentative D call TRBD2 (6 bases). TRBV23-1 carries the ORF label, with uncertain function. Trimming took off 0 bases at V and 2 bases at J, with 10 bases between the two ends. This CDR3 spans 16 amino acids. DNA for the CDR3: TGCGCCAGCAGTCAATCGGAGGGGAGCAACACCGGGGAGCTGTTTTTT. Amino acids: CASSQSEGSNTGELFF.